These T cell receptor beta chains were read from a single sample in a study of T-cell memory formation after mild COVID-19. TCRdb used MiXCR to reprocess the 5' RACE reads, holding one entry per CDR3 protein. The sample comprises hundreds of thousands of distinct CDR3 sequences, 23% of which are singletons, and around 13% rests with the top ten. Sequencing used PBMCs or a T cell subset sorted from them (not recorded which). The receptors were gathered from an adult woman who had mild COVID-19 (a few samples of this study predate the infection). Cell type and time point are not known. Both conserved end residues are part of each CDR3. Fields, in order: J gene, clone size, V gene, D gene, CDR3 protein, CDR3 DNA. D genes are given only for firm matches. Clone size is given for some rows only: seen once, a few or many times, or a class if the clone is expanded.

j_call: TRBJ1-1
clone_size: once
v_call: TRBV9
d_call: .
cdr3_aa: CASSGGGLNTEAFF
cdr3_nt: TGTGCCAGCAGCGGCGGGGGCCTGAACACTGAAGCTTTCTTT

j_call: TRBJ2-3
clone_size: .
v_call: TRBV9
d_call: TRBD1
cdr3_aa: CASSVEDREYDTQYF
cdr3_nt: TGTGCCAGCAGCGTAGAGGACAGGGAATACGATACGCAGTATTTT

j_call: TRBJ2-3
clone_size: .
v_call: TRBV4-3
d_call: .
cdr3_aa: CASSQESAGVDTQYF
cdr3_nt: TGCGCCAGCAGCCAAGAGTCGGCAGGGGTGGATACGCAGTATTTT

j_call: TRBJ1-5
clone_size: few
v_call: TRBV12-5
d_call: TRBD1
cdr3_aa: CASGSSGGGQPQHF
cdr3_nt: TGTGCTAGTGGATCCTCAGGGGGCGGTCAGCCCCAGCATTTT

j_call: TRBJ2-7
clone_size: few
v_call: TRBV20-1
d_call: .
cdr3_aa: CSAYKGTHEQYF
cdr3_nt: TGCAGTGCGTATAAGGGTACCCACGAGCAGTACTTC

j_call: TRBJ2-7
clone_size: .
v_call: TRBV7-9
d_call: TRBD1
cdr3_aa: CASSQQGTATYEQYF
cdr3_nt: TGTGCCAGCAGCCAACAAGGGACAGCCACCTACGAGCAGTACTTC

j_call: TRBJ2-1
clone_size: few
v_call: TRBV7-9
d_call: TRBD2
cdr3_aa: CASSGARSGVWRYNEQFF
cdr3_nt: TGTGCCAGCAGCGGGGCAAGGAGCGGGGTTTGGCGGTACAATGAGCAGTTCTTC

j_call: TRBJ2-7
clone_size: few
v_call: TRBV4-2
d_call: .
cdr3_aa: CASSQAAGLTTEQYF
cdr3_nt: TGTGCCAGCAGCCAAGCAGCGGGTCTTACTACTGAGCAGTACTTC

j_call: TRBJ2-2
clone_size: few
v_call: TRBV7-3
d_call: TRBD2
cdr3_aa: CASSSTSGREGELFF
cdr3_nt: TGTGCCAGCAGCTCGACTAGCGGGAGAGAGGGGGAGCTGTTTTTT

j_call: TRBJ1-2
clone_size: .
v_call: TRBV27
d_call: .
cdr3_aa: CASSPPGGRGGYTF
cdr3_nt: TGTGCCAGCAGTCCTCCCGGGGGGAGGGGAGGCTACACCTTC

j_call: TRBJ1-1
clone_size: many
v_call: TRBV12-3/TRBV12-4
d_call: .
cdr3_aa: CASSLQGGRSEAFF
cdr3_nt: TGTGCCAGCAGTCTCCAGGGAGGTAGGTCTGAAGCTTTCTTT

j_call: TRBJ2-2
clone_size: many
v_call: TRBV12-3/TRBV12-4
d_call: .
cdr3_aa: CASSLTSGNTGELFF
cdr3_nt: TGCGCCAGCAGCTTGACTTCGGGGAACACCGGGGAGCTGTTTTTT

j_call: TRBJ2-7
clone_size: .
v_call: TRBV7-9
d_call: .
cdr3_aa: CASSFWGSNYEQYF
cdr3_nt: TGTGCCAGCAGCTTTTGGGGGAGCAACTACGAGCAGTACTTC

j_call: TRBJ1-2
clone_size: .
v_call: TRBV7-8
d_call: .
cdr3_aa: CASSSLDYGYTF
cdr3_nt: TGTGCCAGCAGCTCCCTCGACTATGGCTACACCTTC

j_call: TRBJ1-1
clone_size: .
v_call: TRBV7-9
d_call: .
cdr3_aa: CASSLGDITEAFF
cdr3_nt: TGTGCCAGCAGCTTAGGAGATATCACTGAAGCTTTCTTT

j_call: TRBJ1-2
clone_size: .
v_call: TRBV24-1
d_call: TRBD1
cdr3_aa: CATSDSGTGGYTF
cdr3_nt: TGTGCCACCAGTGATAGCGGGACAGGTGGCTACACCTTC

j_call: TRBJ2-1
clone_size: few
v_call: TRBV5-1
d_call: TRBD2
cdr3_aa: CASSLTSGIPSEQFF
cdr3_nt: TGCGCCAGCAGCTTAACTAGCGGGATACCTAGTGAGCAGTTCTTC

j_call: TRBJ1-2
clone_size: .
v_call: TRBV6-5
d_call: TRBD1
cdr3_aa: CASRPGQGGYTF
cdr3_nt: TGTGCCAGCAGGCCGGGACAGGGAGGCTACACCTTC

j_call: TRBJ2-7
clone_size: .
v_call: TRBV6-2/TRBV6-3
d_call: .
cdr3_aa: CASSYGSGVGNEQYF
cdr3_nt: TGTGCCAGCAGTTATGGTTCGGGAGTGGGGAACGAGCAGTACTTC

j_call: TRBJ1-2
clone_size: .
v_call: TRBV4-1
d_call: .
cdr3_aa: CASSQESTGDYGYTF
cdr3_nt: TGCGCCAGCAGCCAAGAAAGTACCGGGGACTATGGCTACACCTTC

j_call: TRBJ1-2
clone_size: few
v_call: TRBV6-6
d_call: TRBD1
cdr3_aa: CASSPPSGTGVGYTF
cdr3_nt: TGTGCCAGCAGCCCACCCTCCGGGACAGGGGTTGGCTACACCTTC

j_call: TRBJ2-7
clone_size: .
v_call: TRBV29-1
d_call: TRBD2
cdr3_aa: CSVLWPGGPYEQYF
cdr3_nt: TGCAGCGTCCTTTGGCCGGGAGGGCCCTACGAGCAGTACTTC

j_call: TRBJ2-7
clone_size: .
v_call: TRBV10-3
d_call: .
cdr3_aa: CAISEVPGDSYEQYF
cdr3_nt: TGTGCCATCAGCGAGGTCCCAGGGGACTCCTACGAGCAGTACTTC

j_call: TRBJ2-1
clone_size: .
v_call: TRBV6-1
d_call: TRBD2
cdr3_aa: CASSELSGSSSWDEQFF
cdr3_nt: TGTGCCAGCAGTGAACTTAGCGGGAGCTCCTCATGGGATGAGCAGTTCTTC

j_call: TRBJ2-7
clone_size: few
v_call: TRBV11-2
d_call: .
cdr3_aa: CASSLTFSSSSYEQYF
cdr3_nt: TGTGCCAGCAGCTTGACGTTCTCCTCGAGCTCCTACGAGCAGTACTTC

j_call: TRBJ2-2
clone_size: .
v_call: TRBV11-2
d_call: TRBD2
cdr3_aa: CASSLGTSGARSGELFF
cdr3_nt: TGTGCCAGCAGCCTCGGGACTAGCGGGGCAAGATCCGGGGAGCTGTTTTTT

j_call: TRBJ2-4
clone_size: .
v_call: TRBV30
d_call: .
cdr3_aa: CAWNLGVAKNIQYF
cdr3_nt: TGTGCCTGGAATTTGGGGGTGGCCAAAAACATTCAGTACTTC

j_call: TRBJ2-7
clone_size: few
v_call: TRBV12-3/TRBV12-4
d_call: TRBD1
cdr3_aa: CASSLRGGKDEQYF
cdr3_nt: TGTGCCAGCAGTTTAAGAGGGGGCAAGGACGAGCAGTACTTC

j_call: TRBJ2-1
clone_size: .
v_call: TRBV7-2
d_call: .
cdr3_aa: CASSPEQFF
cdr3_nt: TGTGCCAGCAGCCCCGAGCAGTTCTTC

j_call: TRBJ1-1
clone_size: .
v_call: TRBV7-3
d_call: .
cdr3_aa: CASSSIGGGEAFF
cdr3_nt: TGTGCCAGCAGCTCGATAGGTGGAGGCGAAGCTTTCTTT

j_call: TRBJ1-6
clone_size: few
v_call: TRBV20-1
d_call: .
cdr3_aa: CSARDEEVPVYNSPLHF
cdr3_nt: TGCAGTGCTAGAGATGAGGAGGTTCCCGTATATAATTCACCCCTCCACTTT

j_call: TRBJ2-6
clone_size: .
v_call: TRBV5-1
d_call: .
cdr3_aa: CASSYTGTGANVLTF
cdr3_nt: TGCGCCAGCAGTTACACAGGGACCGGGGCCAACGTCCTGACTTTC

j_call: TRBJ2-7
clone_size: .
v_call: TRBV11-3
d_call: .
cdr3_aa: CASSTDGAYEQYF
cdr3_nt: TGTGCCAGCAGCACGGACGGAGCCTACGAGCAGTACTTC

j_call: TRBJ1-5
clone_size: few
v_call: TRBV10-3
d_call: .
cdr3_aa: CAISGYSNQPQHF
cdr3_nt: TGTGCCATCAGTGGGTATAGCAATCAGCCCCAGCATTTT

j_call: TRBJ1-1
clone_size: .
v_call: TRBV18
d_call: .
cdr3_aa: CASSPQVTNTEAFF
cdr3_nt: TGTGCCAGCTCACCACAGGTCACGAACACTGAAGCTTTCTTT

j_call: TRBJ2-3
clone_size: .
v_call: TRBV27
d_call: TRBD1
cdr3_aa: CASTLYGTGKDTQYF
cdr3_nt: TGTGCCAGCACCTTATATGGGACAGGGAAAGATACGCAGTATTTT

j_call: TRBJ2-2
clone_size: few
v_call: TRBV9
d_call: .
cdr3_aa: CASSVGRRVTGELFF
cdr3_nt: TGTGCCAGCAGCGTAGGTCGGCGGGTTACCGGGGAGCTGTTTTTT

j_call: TRBJ2-5
clone_size: .
v_call: TRBV7-2
d_call: .
cdr3_aa: CASSLVGRGGETQYF
cdr3_nt: TGTGCCAGCAGCTTAGTCGGGAGAGGGGGGGAGACCCAGTACTTC

j_call: TRBJ2-7
clone_size: few
v_call: TRBV30
d_call: TRBD2
cdr3_aa: CAWTYGLGEQYF
cdr3_nt: TGTGCCTGGACCTACGGACTAGGCGAGCAGTACTTC

j_call: TRBJ2-1
clone_size: few
v_call: TRBV7-9
d_call: TRBD2
cdr3_aa: CASSPRLAGSYNEQFF
cdr3_nt: TGTGCCAGCAGCCCCAGACTAGCGGGAAGCTACAATGAGCAGTTCTTC

j_call: TRBJ2-1
clone_size: .
v_call: TRBV12-3/TRBV12-4
d_call: .
cdr3_aa: CASSFGVFRAEQFF
cdr3_nt: TGTGCCAGCAGTTTTGGGGTGTTTCGGGCTGAGCAGTTCTTC